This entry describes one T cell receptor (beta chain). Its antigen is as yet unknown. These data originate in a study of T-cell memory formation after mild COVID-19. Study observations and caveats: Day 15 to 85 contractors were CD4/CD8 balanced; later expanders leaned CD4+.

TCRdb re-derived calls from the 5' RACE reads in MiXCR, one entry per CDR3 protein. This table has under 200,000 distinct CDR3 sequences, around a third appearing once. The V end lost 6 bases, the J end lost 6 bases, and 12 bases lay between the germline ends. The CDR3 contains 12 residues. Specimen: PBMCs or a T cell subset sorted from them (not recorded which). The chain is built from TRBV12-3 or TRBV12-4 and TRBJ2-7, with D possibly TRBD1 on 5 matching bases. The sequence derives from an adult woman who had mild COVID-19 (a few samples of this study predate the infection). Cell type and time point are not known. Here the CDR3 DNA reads TGTGCCAGCAGCCCCAGGGTCGGCGAGCAGTACTTC. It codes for CASSPRVGEQYF.